This T cell receptor (beta chain) is drawn from a study of T cells in Graves' hyperthyroidism and ophthalmopathy. Researchers took RNA transcripts and amplified the TCR beta CDR3 regions from them. The HTBI primer set served for first-round RT-PCR of the TCR CDR3. TCRdb reanalysed the multiplex PCR reads using MiXCR and keeps one entry per CDR3 protein. Of more than 300,000 distinct CDR3 sequences in the sample, approximately 18% were seen once. At least 3 on the Clinical Activity Score was recorded for ophthalmopathy patients, who also had NOSPECS grade at least 4 and duration under 3 months. Every diagnosis used clinical symptoms, serum thyroxine and TRAb, thyroid ultrasound and orbital computed tomography. Germline CDR1 reads MNHEY; CDR2 reads SVGEGT. The V end was cut by 0 bases, the J end by 5 bases, with 5 bases between. The CDR3 contains 13 residues. Overall study results and limits: Most thyroid clonotypes with frequency above 0.001 were detected in blood.

Worth noting for this clonotype: The antigen is not known.

The sequenced material came from blood. The chain carries TRBV6-2 or TRBV6-3 and TRBJ2-1; D is unclear. This clonotype was obtained from a man between 18 and 35 years old with Graves' ophthalmopathy. CDR3 sequence reads: CASSYSQHNEQFF. The CDR3 DNA reads as TGTGCCAGCAGTTACTCACAGCACAATGAGCAGTTCTTC.